The present T cell receptor (beta chain) was sequenced within a study of T cell responses to AZD1222 COVID-19 vaccine (dated by TCRdb to about 2021). Study-wide context: AZD1222 recipients with second doses at about 4 weeks or about 12 weeks were pooled, because spike-specific TCR depth and breadth did not differ between schedules. TCR sequencing covered over 230 trial participants: approximately 200 given two doses of AZD1222 and about 26 given two doses of MenACWY control vaccine. Enrollment into the trials was organized by age into subgroups of 18-55, 56-69 and 70-plus years, and those subgroups contained approximately 160, 26 and 62 TCR-sequenced participants, respectively. What the work shows at the level of the full study, not this receptor alone: Conclusions about previously exposed vaccinees are limited because only five to seven AZD1222 recipients were SARS-CoV-2 seropositive at baseline. Because no day 14 peak-response samples were available, repertoires were characterized only after the peak T cell response. Nearly half of unique spike-specific TCRs reportedly recognized epitopes outside regions mutated in the B.1.351 and B.1.1.7 variants. After two AZD1222 doses, spike-specific TCR breadth and depth were significantly higher than at day 0 and than in MenACWY recipients. Participants were mostly white British, with more females than males. The authors suggested clonal diversity may have been underestimated. The 56-69-year group was small, and its depth increase did not reach significance, likely because of low power. The whole spike protein was spanned by vaccine-associated CD4 TCRs, and dominant responses were seen in regions 160-218 and 743-854.

Trimmed from V: 6 bases; trimmed from J: 2 bases; junction bases lacking a gene match: 3. CDR1 and CDR2 were assigned from the germline V gene as MNHEY and SVGAGI. The CDR3 starts with the cysteine, ends with the phenylalanine, and has 14 residues. Here the CDR3 DNA is all that survives: 42 bases in frame from base 1. The sample's time point label, in plain terms: baseline before first vaccination. The vaccinee samples were drawn from two UK trials, COV001 and COV002, one of which was a single-blind randomized controlled phase 2/3 trial testing AZD1222 (ChAdOx1 nCoV-19) in healthy adults. Trial participant PBMC samples were collected at day 0 and day 28 after the second dose for TCRbeta chain sequencing. Note on this clone: Its antigen is still unknown. Per-nucleotide qualities are absent, and no much larger clonotype sits a single base away.

The CDR3 regions of human TCRbeta chains were subjected to immunosequencing. The original methods were these. Repertoire TCRs were matched against a reference library of SARS-CoV-2-specific TCRs generated with the MIRA antigen-specificity platform. Breadth was defined as the fraction of unique TCRs that were SARS-CoV-2-associated, and depth was defined as the fraction of total T cells that were SARS-CoV-2-associated. Using the MIRA data, each spike-specific TCR was assigned both to the spike region to which the TCR was reactive and to a CD4 or CD8 class. Log10-transformed breadth and depth values were compared by one-way ANOVA with Sidak's multiple comparisons tests. TCRdb obtained this table from immuneACCESS and retained in-frame rearrangements with V and J assigned. These tables miss some clones; where compared with another copy, unresolved V genes account for less than half of the shortfall, and the remainder is unexplained. V, J and clone size reflect that table, while D and trimming were determined from the DNA. Recorded for this sample are approximately 84,000 clones; more than 80% of them occurred a single time. The ten largest account for 30% to 35% of the sample.

This clonotype originated in an adult in good health. The rearranged segments are TRBV6-5 and TRBJ2-3; 9 bases in the junction line up with TRBD1. The sample in question was peripheral blood, obtained on day 0 of AZD1222 vaccination. The CDR3 region reads CASRDRGDTDTQYF. The sequenced DNA is TGTGCCAGCAGGGACAGGGGAGACACAGATACGCAGTATTTT.